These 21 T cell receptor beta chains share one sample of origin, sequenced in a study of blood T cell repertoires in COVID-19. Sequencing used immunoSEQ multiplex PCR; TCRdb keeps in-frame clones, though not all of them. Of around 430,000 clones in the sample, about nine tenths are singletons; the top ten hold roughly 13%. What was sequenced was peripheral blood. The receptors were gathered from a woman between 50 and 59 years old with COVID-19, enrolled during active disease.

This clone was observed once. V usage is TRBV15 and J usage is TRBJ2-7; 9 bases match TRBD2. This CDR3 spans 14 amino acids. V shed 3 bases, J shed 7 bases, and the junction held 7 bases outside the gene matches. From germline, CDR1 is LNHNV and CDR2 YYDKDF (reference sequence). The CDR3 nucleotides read TGTGCCACCAGCAGCGGGACTAGCTCGGGTGAGCAGTACTTC. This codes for CATSSGTSSGEQYF.

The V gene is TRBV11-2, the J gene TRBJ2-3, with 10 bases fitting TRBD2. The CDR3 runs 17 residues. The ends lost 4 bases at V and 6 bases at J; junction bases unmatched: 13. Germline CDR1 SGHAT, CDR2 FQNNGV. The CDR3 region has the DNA TGTGCCAGCAGCTATCTCGGACTAGCGGTCGACGGGGATACGCAGTATTTT. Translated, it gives CASSYLGLAVDGDTQYF.

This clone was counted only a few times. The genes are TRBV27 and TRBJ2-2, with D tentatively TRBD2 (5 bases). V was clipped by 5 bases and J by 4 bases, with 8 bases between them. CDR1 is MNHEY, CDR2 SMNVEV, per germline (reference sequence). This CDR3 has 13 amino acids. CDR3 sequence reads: CASSPRGTGELFF. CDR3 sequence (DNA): TGTGCCAGCAGTCCCCGGGGCACCGGGGAGCTGTTTTTT.

CDR3 residues: CASSLSRGGWNSPLHF. The CDR3 coding sequence is TGCGCCAGCAGCCTTTCGCGAGGCGGGTGGAATTCACCCCTCCACTTT. The gene calls are TRBV4-1 and TRBJ1-6; D remains ambiguous. Deletions cut 4 bases from V and 7 bases from J, with 17 bases between. This CDR3 has 16 amino acids. Germline V gives CDR1 MGHRA, CDR2 YSYEKL.

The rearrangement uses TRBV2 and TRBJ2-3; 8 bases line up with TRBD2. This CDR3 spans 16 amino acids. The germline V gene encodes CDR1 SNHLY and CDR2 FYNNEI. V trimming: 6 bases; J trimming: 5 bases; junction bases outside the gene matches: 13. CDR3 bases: TGTGCCAGCAGCGGATTTCGGGGGGGCCTTGTAGATACGCAGTATTTT. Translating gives CASSGFRGGLVDTQYF.

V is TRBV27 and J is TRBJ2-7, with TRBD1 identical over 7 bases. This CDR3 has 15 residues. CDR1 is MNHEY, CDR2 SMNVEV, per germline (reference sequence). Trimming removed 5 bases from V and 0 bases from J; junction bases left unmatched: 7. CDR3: CASSLRGTDSYEQYF. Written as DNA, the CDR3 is TGTGCCAGCAGTCTCAGGGGGACAGACTCCTACGAGCAGTACTTC.

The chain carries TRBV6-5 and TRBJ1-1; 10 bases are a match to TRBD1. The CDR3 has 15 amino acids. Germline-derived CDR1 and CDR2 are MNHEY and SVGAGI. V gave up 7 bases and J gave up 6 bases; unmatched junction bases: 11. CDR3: CASTNAGQGTAEAFF. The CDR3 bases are TGTGCCAGCACCAACGCGGGACAGGGGACGGCTGAAGCTTTCTTT.

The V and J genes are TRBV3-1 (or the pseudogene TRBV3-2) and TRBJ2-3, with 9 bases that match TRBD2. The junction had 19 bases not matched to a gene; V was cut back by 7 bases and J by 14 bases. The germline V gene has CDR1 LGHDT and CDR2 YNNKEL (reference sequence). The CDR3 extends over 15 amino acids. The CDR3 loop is CASTLKEPGAGGPYF. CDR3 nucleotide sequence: TGTGCCAGCACCCTGAAAGAGCCCGGGGCGGGGGGGCCGTATTTT.

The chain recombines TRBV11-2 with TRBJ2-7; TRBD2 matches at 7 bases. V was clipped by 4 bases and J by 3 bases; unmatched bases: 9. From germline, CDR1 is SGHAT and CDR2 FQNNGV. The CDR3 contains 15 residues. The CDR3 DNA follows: TGTGCCAGCAGCTCGGTGGCTAGCGGTTTCTACGAGCAGTACTTC. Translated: CASSSVASGFYEQYF.

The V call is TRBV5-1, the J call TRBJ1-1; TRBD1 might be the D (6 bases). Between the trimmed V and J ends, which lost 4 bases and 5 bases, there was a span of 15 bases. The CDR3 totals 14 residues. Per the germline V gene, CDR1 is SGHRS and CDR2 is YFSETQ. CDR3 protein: CASSLKLQGTEAFF. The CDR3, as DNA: TGCGCCAGCAGCCTAAAGCTCCAGGGGACTGAAGCTTTCTTT. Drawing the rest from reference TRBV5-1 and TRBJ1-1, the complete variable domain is KAGVTQTPRYLIKTRGQQVTLSCSPISGHRSVSWYQQTPGQGLQFLFEYFSETQRNKGNFPGRFSGRQFSNSRSEMNVSTLELGDSALYLCASSLKLQGTEAFFGQGTRLTVV.

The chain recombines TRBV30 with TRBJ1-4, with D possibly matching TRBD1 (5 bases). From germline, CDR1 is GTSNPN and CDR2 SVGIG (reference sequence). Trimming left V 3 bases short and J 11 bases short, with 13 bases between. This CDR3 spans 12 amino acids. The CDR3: CAWSPWGGKLFF. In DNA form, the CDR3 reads TGTGCCTGGAGCCCTTGGGGGGGTAAACTGTTTTTT.

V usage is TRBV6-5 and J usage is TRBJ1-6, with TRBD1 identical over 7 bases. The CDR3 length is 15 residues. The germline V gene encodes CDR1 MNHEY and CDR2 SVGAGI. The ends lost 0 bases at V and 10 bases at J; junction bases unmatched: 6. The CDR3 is CASSYSEGAGSPLHF. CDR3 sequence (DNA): TGTGCCAGCAGTTACTCAGAGGGGGCTGGGTCACCCCTCCACTTT.

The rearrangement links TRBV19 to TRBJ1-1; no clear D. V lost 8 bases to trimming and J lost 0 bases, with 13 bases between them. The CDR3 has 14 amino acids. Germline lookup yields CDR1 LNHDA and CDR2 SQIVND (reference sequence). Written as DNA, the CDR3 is TGTGCCAGTCTCCCCTCCTCGGTGAACACTGAAGCTTTCTTT. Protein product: CASLPSSVNTEAFF.

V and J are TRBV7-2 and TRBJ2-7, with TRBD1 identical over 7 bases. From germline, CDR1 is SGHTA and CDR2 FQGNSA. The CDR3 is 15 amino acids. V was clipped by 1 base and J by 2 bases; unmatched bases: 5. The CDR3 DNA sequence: TGTGCCAGCAGCTTAGGTGGGACAGCCGCCTACGAGCAGTACTTC. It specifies CASSLGGTAAYEQYF.

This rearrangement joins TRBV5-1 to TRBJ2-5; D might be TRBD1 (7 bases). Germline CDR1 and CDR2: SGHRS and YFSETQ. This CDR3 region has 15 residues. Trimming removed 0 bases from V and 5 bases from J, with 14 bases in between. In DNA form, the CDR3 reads TGCGCCAGCAGCTTGGGTGGCAGGGGGGACGAGACCCAGTACTTC. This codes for CASSLGGRGDETQYF.

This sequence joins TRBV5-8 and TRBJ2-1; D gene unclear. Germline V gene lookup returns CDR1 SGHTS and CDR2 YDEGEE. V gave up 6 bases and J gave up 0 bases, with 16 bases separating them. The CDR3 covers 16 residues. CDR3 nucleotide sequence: TGTGCCAGCACCGAGCCGAAGAGCTACTCCTACAATGAGCAGTTCTTC. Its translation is CASTEPKSYSYNEQFF.

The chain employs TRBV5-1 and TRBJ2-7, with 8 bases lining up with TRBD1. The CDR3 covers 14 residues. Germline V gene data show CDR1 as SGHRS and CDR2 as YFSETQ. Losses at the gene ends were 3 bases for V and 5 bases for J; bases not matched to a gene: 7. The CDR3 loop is CASSWGDRINEQYF. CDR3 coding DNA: TGCGCCAGCAGCTGGGGGGACAGGATCAACGAGCAGTACTTC.

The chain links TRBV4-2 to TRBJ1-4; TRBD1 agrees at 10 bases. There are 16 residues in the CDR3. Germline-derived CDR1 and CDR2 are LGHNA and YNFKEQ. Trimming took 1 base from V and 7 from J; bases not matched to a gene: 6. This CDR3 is CASSQANGQGGEKLFF. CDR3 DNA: TGTGCCAGCAGCCAAGCGAATGGACAGGGGGGTGAAAAACTGTTTTTT.

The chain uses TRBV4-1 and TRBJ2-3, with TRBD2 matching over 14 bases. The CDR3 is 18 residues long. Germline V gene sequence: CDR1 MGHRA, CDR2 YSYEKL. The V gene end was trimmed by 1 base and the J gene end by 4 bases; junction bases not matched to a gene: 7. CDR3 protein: CASSQGGGLAGGADTQYF. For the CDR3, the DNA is TGCGCCAGCAGCCAAGGAGGTGGACTAGCGGGGGGAGCAGATACGCAGTATTTT.

In nucleotides, the CDR3 is TGCAGCGTTGACCTTAACAGGGGAAACACTGAAGCTTTCTTT. It yields the protein CSVDLNRGNTEAFF. The chain uses TRBV29-1 and TRBJ1-1, with 7 nucleotides matching TRBD1. The CDR3 is 14 residues long. The V and J ends lost 3 bases and 2 bases, in that order; junction bases with no gene match: 6. Germline assignment: CDR1 SQVTM and CDR2 ANQGSEA.

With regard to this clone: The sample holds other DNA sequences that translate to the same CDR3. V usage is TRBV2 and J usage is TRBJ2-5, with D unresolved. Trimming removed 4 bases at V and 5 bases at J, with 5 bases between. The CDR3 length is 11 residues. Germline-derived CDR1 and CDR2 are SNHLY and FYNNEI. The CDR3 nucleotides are TGTGCCAGCAGTGTTCGGGAGACCCAGTACTTC. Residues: CASSVRETQYF.